A single sample is the source of the 26 T cell receptor beta chains below, sequenced in a study of blood T cell repertoires in COVID-19. Using immunoSEQ multiplex PCR, the repertoire was profiled, and TCRdb retains in-frame clones only, with some absent. This sample has fewer than 90,000 clones, with roughly nine tenths found just once. Sequencing was done on a sample of peripheral blood. These receptors all come from a man older than 75 in a cohort sampled during active COVID-19.

The chain recombines TRBV11-2 with TRBJ2-6, with 7 bases identical to TRBD1. The CDR3 runs 16 residues. Trimming took 6 bases from V and 0 from J; bases not matched to a gene: 5. CDR1 and CDR2 from the germline V gene are SGHAT and FQNNGV. The CDR3 bases are TGTGCCAGCAGTCGGGACAGTAGCTCTGGGGCCAACGTCCTGACTTTC. This encodes CASSRDSSSGANVLTF.

CDR3 coding DNA: TGTGCCAGCAGCCAAAACGGGAGGACTAGCCGCCCTGATACGCAGTATTTT. As protein: CASSQNGRTSRPDTQYF. The chain uses TRBV4-2 and TRBJ2-3, with 8 bases matching TRBD2. From germline, CDR1 is LGHNA and CDR2 YNFKEQ. V was clipped by 2 bases and J by 6 bases; unmatched bases: 13. The CDR3 runs 17 residues.

Concerning this clone: Mismatch with germline at one junction end may stem from a read error. CDR3 region: CARSGGGGRGRTEAFF. The CDR3 coding sequence is TGCGCCCGCAGCGGCGGGGGGGGCAGAGGACGGACTGAAGCTTTCTTT. The chain links TRBV5-1 to TRBJ1-1, with a possible D match to TRBD1 (6 bases). The germline V gene has CDR1 SGHRS and CDR2 YFSETQ. The length of the CDR3 is 16 residues.

This clone has a handful of counts. The chain carries TRBV13 and TRBJ1-5, with 7 bases fitting TRBD1. Germline V gene lookup returns CDR1 PRHDT and CDR2 FYEKMQ (reference sequence). There are 15 residues in the CDR3. V was clipped by 6 bases and J by 3 bases; unmatched bases: 8. CDR3 nucleotides: TGTGCCAGCAGTCGCACAGGGGAAGTCAATCAGCCCCAGCATTTT. It yields the protein CASSRTGEVNQPQHF.

The chain joins TRBV20-1 to TRBJ2-7, with TRBD1 matching over 7 bases. The junction had 8 bases not matched to a gene; V was cut back by 3 bases and J by 3 bases. This CDR3 comprises 14 residues. Germline V gene sequence: CDR1 DFQATT, CDR2 SNEGSKA (reference sequence). The CDR3 is CSASFLGGGYEQYF. CDR3 DNA sequence: TGCAGTGCTAGTTTTTTAGGGGGCGGCTACGAGCAGTACTTC.

The rearrangement joins TRBV5-1 to TRBJ1-4; no firm D call. Trimming removed 4 bases from V and 7 bases from J, with 17 bases in between. This CDR3 is built from 15 residues. CDR1 is SGHRS and CDR2 is YFSETQ in the germline V gene. The CDR3 sequence is CASSPSGMVGEKLFF. The CDR3 DNA follows: TGCGCCAGCAGCCCATCGGGTATGGTTGGTGAAAAACTGTTTTTT.

The chain links TRBV6-1 to TRBJ2-2, with 11 bases lining up with TRBD2. After removal of 1 base from V and 6 bases from J, the junction contained 4 bases not matched to a gene. This CDR3 has 16 amino acids. Germline V lookup: CDR1 MNHNS, CDR2 SASEGT. CDR3 amino acids: CASSEVAGGRAGELFF. Here the CDR3 DNA reads TGTGCCAGCAGTGAAGTAGCGGGGGGGCGAGCCGGGGAGCTGTTTTTT.

The V call is TRBV28, the J call TRBJ1-2; D not resolved. CDR1 is MDHEN and CDR2 is SYDVKM in the germline V gene. The CDR3 sequence is 14 residues long. V dropped 2 bases and J dropped 6 bases, with 13 bases sitting between them. CDR3 protein: CASSLQVGPDGYTF. CDR3 nucleotides: TGTGCCAGCAGTTTACAGGTCGGCCCTGATGGCTACACCTTC.

The chain carries TRBV7-9 and TRBJ2-3, with 7 positions matching TRBD1. This CDR3 comprises 16 residues. The germline CDR1 and CDR2 sequences are SEHNR and FQNEAQ (reference sequence). The ends lost 4 bases at V and 4 bases at J; junction bases unmatched: 11. The CDR3 sequence is CASSSKLDRLADTQYF. As DNA, the CDR3 is TGTGCCAGCAGCTCGAAACTGGACAGGCTTGCAGATACGCAGTATTTT.

V gene TRBV18 combines with J gene TRBJ1-3; D possibly corresponds to TRBD1 (6 bases). Germline-derived CDR1 and CDR2 are KGHSH and LQKENI. There are 16 residues in the CDR3. Trimming cost V 3 bases and J 1 base, with 13 bases left between them. The CDR3 region is CASSPGGYRSGNTIYF. CDR3 in DNA: TGTGCCAGCTCACCTGGGGGCTACCGGTCTGGAAACACCATATATTTT.

The chain has TRBV19 and TRBJ2-7, with D possibly TRBD2 on 6 matching bases. The length of the CDR3 is 15 residues. Deletions cut 3 bases from V and 2 bases from J, with 14 bases between. Looked up from germline, CDR1 is LNHDA and CDR2 is SQIVND (reference sequence). DNA of the CDR3: TGTGCCAGTAGTATTCAATCGGGGGTAGCCTACGAGCAGTACTTC. It specifies CASSIQSGVAYEQYF.

This chain connects TRBV5-1 to TRBJ2-2; 7 nucleotides line up with TRBD1. The CDR3 consists of 15 residues. The junction had 9 bases not matched to a gene; V was cut back by 4 bases and J by 6 bases. In germline, CDR1 is SGHRS, CDR2 YFSETQ. In DNA, the CDR3 is TGCGCCAGCAGCCCGATTCGGACAGGTTCCGGGGAGCTGTTTTTT. Protein sequence: CASSPIRTGSGELFF.

The chain joins TRBV3-1 (or the pseudogene TRBV3-2) to TRBJ2-3; 10 bases are a match to TRBD2. J gave up 5 bases and V 2 bases, and 7 bases lay outside the gene matches. The CDR3 extends over 16 amino acids. Germline lookup yields CDR1 LGHDT and CDR2 YNNKEL (reference sequence). The CDR3 reads CASSQPAGGPIDTQYF. The CDR3 DNA is TGTGCCAGCAGCCAACCAGCGGGGGGGCCAATAGATACGCAGTATTTT.

The V call is TRBV7-9, the J call TRBJ2-3, with a possible D match to TRBD2 (5 bases). Trimming stripped 4 bases from V and 3 bases from J, with 11 bases between. The germline V gene has CDR1 SEHNR and CDR2 FQNEAQ (reference sequence). This CDR3 region has 14 residues. CDR3 residues: CASSSWTQTDTQYF. DNA for the CDR3: TGTGCCAGCAGCTCCTGGACTCAAACAGATACGCAGTATTTT.

This chain uses TRBV7-2 with TRBJ2-4; perhaps TRBD1 as D (6 bases). V was pared by 1 base and J by 6 bases, with 13 bases between. There are 15 residues in the CDR3. The V gene's germline CDR1 is SGHTA and CDR2 FQGNSA. As DNA, the CDR3 is TGTGCCAGCAGCTTAGACCCCCGAGGGGGAAACATTCAGTACTTC. Protein product: CASSLDPRGGNIQYF.

This clone came up a few times. The rearrangement uses TRBV12-3 or TRBV12-4 and TRBJ2-7, with no clear D. This CDR3 spans 12 amino acids. Trimming left V 6 bases short and J 6 bases short, with 12 bases between. CDR3 nucleotide sequence: TGTGCCAGCAGCTCACCTAACCTCGAGCAGTACTTC. Encoded protein: CASSSPNLEQYF.

In this sample, this clone turned up once. The J gene is TRBJ2-5, the V gene TRBV5-5, with D possibly TRBD2 on 5 matching bases. The CDR3 length is 14 residues. Germline V lookup: CDR1 SGHKS, CDR2 YYEKEE (reference sequence). V was shortened by 3 bases and J by 0 bases, with 9 bases between the two germline ends. The DNA for the CDR3 is TGTGCCAGCAGCTGGGAGCCCGACCAAGAGACCCAGTACTTC. This encodes CASSWEPDQETQYF.

This CDR3 is CASSQPPWERGGHYEQYF. DNA for the CDR3: TGTGCCAGCAGCCAGCCGCCTTGGGAGCGGGGGGGCCACTACGAGCAGTACTTC. The gene calls are TRBV4-2 and TRBJ2-7, with 10 positions matching TRBD2. The CDR3 is 18 residues long. Per the germline V gene, CDR1 is LGHNA and CDR2 is YNFKEQ. J lost 3 bases, V lost 3 bases, and 14 bases had no gene match.

The V and J genes are TRBV7-2 and TRBJ1-1, with 9 bases fitting TRBD1. V lost 4 bases and J lost 0; bases outside the gene matches: 3. Germline assignment: CDR1 SGHTA and CDR2 FQGNSA. The length of the CDR3 is 15 residues. CDR3 bases: TGTGCCAGCAGCTACAGGGGGCACCTGAACACTGAAGCTTTCTTT. Protein product: CASSYRGHLNTEAFF.

This clone has a single count. The chain is built from TRBV21-1 and TRBJ1-2; TRBD1 is the table's D call, not checked against the DNA. TRBV21-1 is classified as a pseudogene. The CDR3 consists of 14 residues. The CDR3 spells CASSRGQKIYGYTF. The CDR3 nucleotides are TGTGCCAGCAGCAGGGGACAGAAAATCTATGGCTACACCTTC.

The chain uses TRBV7-2 and TRBJ1-6; possible D gene TRBD1, 6 bases. This CDR3 is built from 17 residues. Germline loops: CDR1 SGHTA, CDR2 FQGNSA. V gave up 6 bases and J gave up 1 base, with 16 bases separating them. The CDR3 reads CASSLEDSLSYNSPLHF. CDR3 sequence (DNA): TGTGCCAGCAGTCTTGAGGACAGTCTTTCCTATAATTCACCCCTCCACTTT.

The V gene is TRBV5-1, the J gene TRBJ2-2, with 10 bases identical to TRBD2. The ends lost 2 bases at V and 5 bases at J; junction bases unmatched: 9. The germline V gene has CDR1 SGHRS and CDR2 YFSETQ. This CDR3 is 17 amino acids long. The CDR3 DNA sequence: TGCGCCAGCAGCTTAAGCCTAGCGGGGGTGCGGACCGGGGAGCTGTTTTTT. Its translation: CASSLSLAGVRTGELFF.

The table lists this clone with a count of one. This chain connects TRBV5-1 to TRBJ1-1, with D uncertain. The CDR3 contains 14 residues. The germline V gene encodes CDR1 SGHRS and CDR2 YFSETQ. V gave up 0 bases and J gave up 4 bases, with 10 bases separating them. The CDR3, as DNA: TGCGCCAGCAGCTTGGCCCACGTCGGCACTGAAGCTTTCTTT. This gives the protein CASSLAHVGTEAFF.

The chain employs TRBV9 and TRBJ2-7, with 7 bases lining up with TRBD1. The ends lost 0 bases at V and 2 bases at J; junction bases unmatched: 5. CDR1 is SGDLS, CDR2 YYNGEE, per germline. The CDR3 covers 15 residues. CDR3: CASSVGWTGTYEQYF. The CDR3 bases are TGTGCCAGCAGCGTAGGATGGACAGGTACCTACGAGCAGTACTTC.

This sequence joins TRBV4-1 and TRBJ1-5; TRBD1 agrees at 9 bases. CDR3 size: 15 residues. Germline V gene data show CDR1 as MGHRA and CDR2 as YSYEKL. Trimming at V came to 2 bases and at J to 9 bases, leaving 8 bases not matched to a gene. In DNA, the CDR3 is TGCGCCAGCAGCCAAAGGGGACAGGGAGCGGGGCCCCAGCATTTT. This gives the protein CASSQRGQGAGPQHF.

The V call is TRBV6-2 or TRBV6-3, the J call TRBJ2-3; 8 nucleotides match TRBD2. CDR1 is MNHEY, CDR2 SVGEGT, per germline. Trimming at V came to 6 bases and at J to 4 bases, leaving 18 bases not matched to a gene. The CDR3 is 18 amino acids. The CDR3 DNA follows: TGTGCCAGCAGCCCTAGTACGGGCCAGCGGGGGTTCTCAGATACGCAGTATTTT. Its protein product is CASSPSTGQRGFSDTQYF.